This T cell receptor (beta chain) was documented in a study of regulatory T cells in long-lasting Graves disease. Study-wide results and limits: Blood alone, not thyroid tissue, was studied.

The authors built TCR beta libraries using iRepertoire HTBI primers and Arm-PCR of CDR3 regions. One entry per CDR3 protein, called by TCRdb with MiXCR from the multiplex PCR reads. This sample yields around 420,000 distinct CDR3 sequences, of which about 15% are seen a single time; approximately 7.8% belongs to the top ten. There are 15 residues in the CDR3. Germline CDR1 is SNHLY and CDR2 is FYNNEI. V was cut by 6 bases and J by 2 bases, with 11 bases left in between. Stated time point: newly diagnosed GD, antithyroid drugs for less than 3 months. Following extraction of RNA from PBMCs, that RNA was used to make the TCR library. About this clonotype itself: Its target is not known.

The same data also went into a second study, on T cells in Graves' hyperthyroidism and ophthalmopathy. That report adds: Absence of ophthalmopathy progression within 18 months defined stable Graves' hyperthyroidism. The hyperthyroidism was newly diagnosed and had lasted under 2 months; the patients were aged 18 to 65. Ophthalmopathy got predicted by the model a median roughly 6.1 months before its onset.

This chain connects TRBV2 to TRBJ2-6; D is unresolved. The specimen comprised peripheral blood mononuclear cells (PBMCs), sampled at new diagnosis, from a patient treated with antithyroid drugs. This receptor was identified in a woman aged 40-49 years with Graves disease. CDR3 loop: CASSRRAAGANVLTF. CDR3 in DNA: TGTGCCAGCAGCCGTCGGGCAGCTGGGGCCAACGTCCTGACTTTC.